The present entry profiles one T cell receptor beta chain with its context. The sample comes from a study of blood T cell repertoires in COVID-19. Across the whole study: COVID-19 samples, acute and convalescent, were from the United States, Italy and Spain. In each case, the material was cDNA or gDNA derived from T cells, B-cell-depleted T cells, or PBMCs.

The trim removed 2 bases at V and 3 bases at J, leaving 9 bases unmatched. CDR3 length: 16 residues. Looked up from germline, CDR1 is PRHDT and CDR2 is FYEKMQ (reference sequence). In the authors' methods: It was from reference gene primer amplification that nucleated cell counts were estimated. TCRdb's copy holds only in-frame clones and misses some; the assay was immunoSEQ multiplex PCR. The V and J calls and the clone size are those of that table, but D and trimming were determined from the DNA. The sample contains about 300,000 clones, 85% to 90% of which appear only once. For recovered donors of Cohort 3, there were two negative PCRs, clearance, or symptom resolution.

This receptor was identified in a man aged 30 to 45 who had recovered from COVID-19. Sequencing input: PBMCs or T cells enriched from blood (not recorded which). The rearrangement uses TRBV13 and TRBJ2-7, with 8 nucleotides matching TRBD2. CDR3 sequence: CASSLIGAGGRYEQYF. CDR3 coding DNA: TGTGCCAGCAGCTTAATCGGTGCGGGAGGCCGCTACGAGCAGTACTTC.